The 25 T cell receptor beta chains below come from one sample, sequenced in a study of T cells after yellow fever vaccination. TCRdb used MiXCR to reprocess the 5' RACE reads, holding one entry per CDR3 protein. The table shows about 99,000 distinct CDR3 sequences, with roughly 5.2% occurring only once. The starting material was CD8+ T cells sorted from PBMCs, obtained 10 days after the yellow fever booster vaccination. These receptors were collected from a man younger than 35 who received the YFV17D yellow fever vaccine.

The gene calls are TRBV25-1 and TRBJ1-2; TRBD1 matches at 7 bases. CDR3 size: 15 residues. V was clipped by 0 bases and J by 7 bases; unmatched bases: 8. Germline CDR1 reads MGHDK; CDR2 reads SYGVNS. The CDR3: CASSEYTSQGFGYTF. The CDR3 DNA sequence: TGTGCCAGCAGTGAATATACTTCACAGGGGTTTGGCTACACCTTC.

The chain carries TRBV4-3 and TRBJ2-5; 7 nucleotides agree with TRBD2. Trimming took 4 bases from V and 2 from J; bases not matched to a gene: 7. The CDR3 consists of 15 residues. Germline CDR1 reads LGHNA; CDR2 reads YSLEER. CDR3 nucleotides: TGCGCCAGCAGCCTCGGCGGGGGAAATCAAGAGACCCAGTACTTC. Amino acids: CASSLGGGNQETQYF.

This clonotype was counted many times. The gene calls are TRBV5-6 and TRBJ2-3; weak D call: TRBD2 (5 bases). This CDR3 region has 15 residues. Germline loops: CDR1 SGHDT, CDR2 YYEEEE. The V end was cut by 4 bases, the J end by 0 bases, with 12 bases between. The CDR3 loop is CASSIWTSSTDTQYF. The CDR3 nucleotides read TGTGCCAGCAGCATCTGGACTTCTAGCACAGATACGCAGTATTTT.

The chain combines TRBV6-5 with TRBJ1-1; D uncertain. This CDR3 region has 13 residues. Germline CDR1 is MNHEY and CDR2 is SVGAGI. With 0 bases removed from V and 1 base from J, the gap between germline ends came to 3 bases. This CDR3 is CASSYSQNTEAFF. The CDR3 bases are TGTGCCAGCAGTTACTCGCAGAACACTGAAGCTTTCTTT.

This clonotype was picked up a small number of times. The chain carries TRBV4-1 and TRBJ2-1; no clear D. V lost 7 bases and J lost 5, with 24 bases in between. The germline V gene encodes CDR1 MGHRA and CDR2 YSYEKL. The CDR3 covers 17 residues. The CDR3 reads CASTIKTPIVDNNEQFF. DNA for the CDR3: TGCGCCAGCACAATCAAAACCCCCATAGTAGATAACAATGAGCAGTTCTTC.

The chain is built from TRBV14 and TRBJ1-1, with a possible D match to TRBD1 (5 bases). V was pared by 1 base and J by 5 bases, with 14 bases between. The length of the CDR3 is 15 residues. Per the germline V gene, CDR1 is SGHDN and CDR2 is FVKESK. CDR3 sequence: CASSQVKGPRTEAFF. DNA of the CDR3: TGTGCCAGCAGCCAAGTAAAGGGGCCCAGGACTGAAGCTTTCTTT. The complete variable domain, with remaining parts taken from reference TRBV14 and TRBJ1-1, reads EAGVTQFPSHSVIEKGQTVTLRCDPISGHDNLYWYRRVMGKEIKFLLHFVKESKQDESGMPNNRFLAERTGGTYSTLKVQPAELEDSGVYFCASSQVKGPRTEAFFGQGTRLTVV.

This clonotype was recorded a few times. The DNA of the CDR3 is TGCAGCGTTGGAAGCGGGGGGGGAGATACGCAGTATTTT. Residues: CSVGSGGGDTQYF. The chain joins TRBV29-1 to TRBJ2-3; 10 nucleotides align to TRBD2. CDR1 is SQVTM, CDR2 ANQGSEA, per germline. V shed 4 bases, J shed 5 bases, and the junction held 3 bases outside the gene matches. The CDR3 extends over 13 amino acids.

This clonotype was counted a few times. V usage is TRBV20-1 and J usage is TRBJ2-7, with 7 bases fitting TRBD1. The CDR3 is made up of 12 amino acids. V gave up 3 bases and J gave up 6 bases; unmatched junction bases: 5. Germline CDR1 and CDR2: DFQATT and SNEGSKA (reference sequence). CDR3 protein: CSARETGAEQYF. The CDR3 DNA reads TGCAGTGCTAGGGAAACAGGGGCCGAGCAGTACTTC.

For this clonotype: An end of the junction differs from the germline gene, which may be a read error. V gene TRBV9 combines with J gene TRBJ2-5; 7 bases agree with TRBD1. CDR1 and CDR2 (germline): SGDLS, YYNGEE. The CDR3 spans 15 residues. CDR3 DNA sequence: TGTGCCAGAAGCGACCCGGGACAGTATCAAGAGACCCAGTACTTC. It yields the protein CARSDPGQYQETQYF.

This clonotype was found a few times. This sequence joins TRBV11-2 and TRBJ2-5, with TRBD2 matching 7 bases. The CDR3 totals 15 residues. From germline, CDR1 is SGHAT and CDR2 FQNNGV. With 4 bases clipped from V and 2 bases from J, the junction kept 7 bases outside the gene matches. The CDR3, as DNA: TGTGCCAGCAGCTCCCTCCTAGCGGTTCAAGAGACCCAGTACTTC. Encoded protein: CASSSLLAVQETQYF. The full variable domain, its missing parts supplied by reference TRBV11-2 and TRBJ2-5, is EAGVAQSPRYKIIEKRQSVAFWCNPISGHATLYWYQQILGQGPKLLIQFQNNGVVDDSQLPKDRFSAERLKGVDSTLKIQPAKLEDSAVYLCASSSLLAVQETQYFGPGTRLLVL.

This clonotype occurred many times. The rearrangement joins TRBV9 to TRBJ1-6, with 8 bases fitting TRBD1. This CDR3 spans 13 amino acids. Trimming at V came to 4 bases and at J to 8 bases, leaving 2 bases not matched to a gene. The V gene's germline CDR1 is SGDLS and CDR2 YYNGEE. The CDR3 DNA reads as TGTGCCAGCAGCCACAGGGGGGATTCACCCCTCCACTTT. It translates to CASSHRGDSPLHF.

This clonotype was detected ten times or more. This chain connects TRBV20-1 to TRBJ2-1, with 8 positions matching TRBD2. Trimming at V came to 3 bases and at J to 6 bases, leaving 7 bases not matched to a gene. Germline V gene sequence: CDR1 DFQATT, CDR2 SNEGSKA (reference sequence). There are 14 residues in the CDR3. The CDR3 DNA reads as TGCAGTGCTAGCGGGACTAGGGCTTTCAATGAGCAGTTCTTC. Residues: CSASGTRAFNEQFF.

This clonotype was recorded many times. The chain links TRBV20-1 to TRBJ2-3; D unresolved. Trimming took 3 bases from V and 1 from J, leaving 11 bases between them. Germline V lookup: CDR1 DFQATT, CDR2 SNEGSKA (reference sequence). The CDR3 is made up of 14 amino acids. The DNA of the CDR3 is TGCAGTGCTAGGTACTCCTTGGGCACAGATACGCAGTATTTT. The encoded protein is CSARYSLGTDTQYF.

This clonotype came up a few times. The chain combines TRBV4-1 with TRBJ1-2, with a tentative D call TRBD1 (6 bases). V lost 0 bases to trimming and J lost 3 bases, with 11 bases between them. This CDR3 comprises 15 residues. In germline, CDR1 is MGHRA, CDR2 YSYEKL. The CDR3 loop reads CASSQEPGHDYGYTF. Here the CDR3 DNA reads TGCGCCAGCAGCCAAGAACCGGGACACGACTATGGCTACACCTTC.

The rearrangement joins TRBV5-5 to TRBJ2-7; unclear D gene. From germline, CDR1 is SGHKS and CDR2 YYEKEE (reference sequence). The V gene lost 1 base and the J gene lost 1 base, with 12 bases spanning the gap. This CDR3 contains 15 residues. The CDR3 nucleotides are TGTGCCAGCAGCTTGTCGGCATCGATTTCCTACGAGCAGTACTTC. Translated, it gives CASSLSASISYEQYF.

The chain links TRBV11-2 to TRBJ2-5, with 7 bases fitting TRBD2. CDR1 SGHAT and CDR2 FQNNGV come from the germline V gene. After removal of 5 bases from V and 5 bases from J, the junction contained 8 bases not matched to a gene. The CDR3 extends over 14 amino acids. The CDR3 bases are TGTGCCAGCAGCCCTATGGGGGGGTATGAGACCCAGTACTTC. Translated, it gives CASSPMGGYETQYF.

Only a few counts were recorded for this clonotype. The chain is built from TRBV11-3 and TRBJ1-1; 9 bases align to TRBD1. CDR3 size: 18 residues. The germline gives CDR1 SGHNT, CDR2 YENEEA. V lost 1 base, J lost 5 bases, and 14 bases stayed unmatched. The CDR3 protein is CASSLVSGTGLIRTEAFF. The DNA for the CDR3 is TGTGCCAGCAGCTTAGTATCCGGGACAGGGCTGATTAGGACTGAAGCTTTCTTT.

This clonotype was seen a few times. The chain recombines TRBV27 with TRBJ2-2; 9 bases fit TRBD1. CDR1 and CDR2 from the germline V gene are MNHEY and SMNVEV (reference sequence). The V gene end was trimmed by 7 bases and the J gene end by 3 bases; junction bases not matched to a gene: 6. The CDR3 loop spans 15 amino acids. In DNA, the CDR3 is TGTGCCAGCACCTCCGGACAGGGGCACACCGGGGAGCTGTTTTTT. It is translated as CASTSGQGHTGELFF.

The sample holds many counts of this clonotype. V gene TRBV27 combines with J gene TRBJ2-3, with D unresolved. The CDR3 is 17 residues long. The V gene's germline CDR1 is MNHEY and CDR2 SMNVEV (reference sequence). The V gene lost 6 bases and the J gene lost 4 bases, with 23 bases spanning the gap. The CDR3 DNA reads as TGTGCCAGCAGATCCACCTGGGAATCAGTCGACGCAGATACGCAGTATTTT. Translation gives CASRSTWESVDADTQYF.

This sequence joins TRBV6-5 and TRBJ2-7; D unclear. The germline gives CDR1 MNHEY, CDR2 SVGAGI. V was shortened by 2 bases and J by 6 bases, with 8 bases between the two germline ends. The CDR3 contains 12 residues. Here the CDR3 reads CASSYKSGEQYF. The CDR3, as DNA: TGTGCCAGCAGTTACAAATCCGGCGAGCAGTACTTC.

The sample holds a few counts of this clonotype. The V and J genes are TRBV12-3 or TRBV12-4 and TRBJ2-2; D is ambiguous. The CDR3 is 15 amino acids. V shed 3 bases and J shed 5 bases, with 13 bases lying between them. The CDR3 reads CASSFKVRFTGELFF. The CDR3 DNA is TGTGCCAGCAGTTTCAAGGTTCGGTTTACCGGGGAGCTGTTTTTT.

This clonotype appeared a few times. The rearrangement links TRBV13 to TRBJ1-6, with TRBD1 matching 7 bases. The CDR3 is 12 amino acids. With V trimmed by 8 bases and J by 9 bases, 4 bases remained unmatched. Germline V gives CDR1 PRHDT, CDR2 FYEKMQ (reference sequence). The CDR3 DNA reads TGTGCCAGCCGACAGGGTTCTTCACCCCTCCACTTT. As protein: CASRQGSSPLHF.

This clonotype appeared a few times. The rearrangement joins TRBV4-1 to TRBJ1-1; 7 positions agree with TRBD1. The germline gives CDR1 MGHRA, CDR2 YSYEKL. CDR3 length equals 14 residues. V was clipped by 7 bases and J by 7 bases; unmatched bases: 12. CDR3 in DNA: TGCGCCAGCAAGGGGCCAGGGGGTAACGGTGAAGCTTTCTTT. As protein: CASKGPGGNGEAFF.

Ten or more counts support this clonotype. This chain connects TRBV4-1 to TRBJ2-1; no clear D gene. This CDR3 region has 12 residues. CDR1 MGHRA and CDR2 YSYEKL come from the germline V gene. The germline V and J ends were trimmed by 0 bases and 8 bases, with 5 bases remaining between them. This CDR3 is CASSQETDEQFF. In DNA, the CDR3 is TGCGCCAGCAGCCAAGAGACGGATGAGCAGTTCTTC.

The genes are TRBV2 and TRBJ2-3; no reliable D call. Germline CDR1 is SNHLY and CDR2 is FYNNEI. Trimming removed 2 bases from V and 4 bases from J, with 19 bases in between. The CDR3 runs 17 residues. The CDR3 loop reads CASSEIFWERAADTQYF. DNA of the CDR3: TGTGCCAGCAGTGAAATATTTTGGGAAAGGGCGGCAGATACGCAGTATTTT.